Below, one T cell receptor beta chain is given with its context. What it binds is not known. The data originate from a study of cytomegalovirus exposure and HLA in healthy donors. Study in general: Around 80 million unique TCRs from HLA-typed donors were held in an early data release.

Study-wide findings and caveats: Relative to equally common others, HLA-associated TCR beta chains showed greater clonal expansion in a later analysis. Earlier analysis looked at TCR beta V segments, and most were productive about 90% or about 30% of the time.

60 Vbeta and 13 Jbeta primers were used in PCR. This table comes from immunoSEQ multiplex PCR, and its TCRdb copy is limited to in-frame clones, with some not included. Altogether under 200,000 clones are present, over 9.5% being singletons, with the ten largest covering under 10%. Though nominally healthy at sampling, donors likely had unrecorded immune exposures. Trimming removed 2 bases at V and 7 bases at J, with 15 bases between. This CDR3 is built from 15 residues. Germline CDR1 and CDR2: ENHRY and SYGVKD. The sample was PBMCs. The J gene is TRBJ1-5, the V gene TRBV10-3; D call uncertain. The sequence derives from a man aged 50 to 59 in good health and CMV-seropositive. CDR3 loop: CAISEEIGLRQPQHF. The CDR3, as DNA: TGTGCCATCAGTGAGGAGATTGGGCTCAGACAGCCCCAGCATTTT.